The T cell receptor (beta chain) under discussion was sequenced for a study of shared clonotypes between healthy human individuals. This clone was found once. Its specificity is not known. This CDR3 has 16 residues. Germline V gene lookup returns CDR1 SGHTA and CDR2 FQGNSA. V was trimmed by 4 bases and J by 4 bases, leaving 17 bases between them. TCRdb's copy holds only in-frame clones and misses some; the assay was immunoSEQ multiplex PCR. The repertoire holds more than 2 million clones, roughly 95% seen once, with roughly 0.13% in the top ten. The study drew its donors from healthy HIV-negative adults without recent acute infections or vaccinations. Study-wide results and caveats: Generally, naive subsets (rather than memory subsets) showed larger estimated richness.

This TCR was sampled from a man aged 18 to 29 in good health. This chain joins TRBV7-2 and TRBJ1-5; D might be TRBD1 (5 bases). Sample: naive CD4+ T cells sorted from blood. Subset described: CD45RA+ positively selected. CDR3 in DNA: TGTGCCAGCAGCTCCCTGGGGGGTGGAGGGAATCAGCCCCAGCATTTT. Translation gives CASSSLGGGGNQPQHF.